This TCR beta chain derives from a study of graft-versus-host responses after intestinal transplantation. On the study more broadly: Induction using anti-thymocyte globulin, followed by tacrolimus and steroids for two to three years, was given to all recipients.

The CDR3 length is 15 residues. Germline assignment: CDR1 SEHNR and CDR2 FQNEAQ (reference sequence). V lost 3 bases to trimming and J lost 6 bases; unmatched junction nucleotides: 8. Method: immunoSEQ multiplex PCR; TCRdb's copy keeps in-frame clones and lacks some. The repertoire holds 77,000 or so clones, with roughly 90% as singletons. The chain joins TRBV7-9 to TRBJ2-3, with 8 bases fitting TRBD1. The sequenced sample was PBMCs, obtained 98 days after intestinal transplantation. The sequence came from a human patient who received an intestinal transplant, so some T cells may come from the graft donor. The CDR3 DNA sequence: TGTGCCAGCAGCTTGGGACAGGTTGCACGGGATACGCAGTATTTT. It yields the protein CASSLGQVARDTQYF.